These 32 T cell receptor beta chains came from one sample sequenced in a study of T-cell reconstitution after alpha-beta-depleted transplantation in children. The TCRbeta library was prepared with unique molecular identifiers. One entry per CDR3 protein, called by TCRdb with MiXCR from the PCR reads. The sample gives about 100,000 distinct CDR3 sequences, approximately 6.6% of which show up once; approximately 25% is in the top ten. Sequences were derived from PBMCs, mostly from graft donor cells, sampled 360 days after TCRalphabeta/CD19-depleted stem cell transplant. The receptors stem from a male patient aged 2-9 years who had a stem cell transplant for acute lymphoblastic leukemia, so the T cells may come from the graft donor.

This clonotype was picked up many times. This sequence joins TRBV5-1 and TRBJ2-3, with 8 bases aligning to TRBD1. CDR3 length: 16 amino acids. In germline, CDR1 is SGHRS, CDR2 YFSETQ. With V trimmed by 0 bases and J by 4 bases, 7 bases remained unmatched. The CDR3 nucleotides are TGCGCCAGCAGCTTGGGCAGGCCACAGGGGGCAGATACGCAGTATTTT. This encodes CASSLGRPQGADTQYF. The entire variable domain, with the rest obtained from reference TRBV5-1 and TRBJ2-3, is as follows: KAGVTQTPRYLIKTRGQQVTLSCSPISGHRSVSWYQQTPGQGLQFLFEYFSETQRNKGNFPGRFSGRQFSNSRSEMNVSTLELGDSALYLCASSLGRPQGADTQYFGPGTRLTVL.

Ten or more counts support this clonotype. The CDR3 bases are TGTGCCAGCAGTTTAGTGGGGTACCAAGAGACCCAGTACTTC. Protein sequence: CASSLVGYQETQYF. The rearrangement links TRBV12-3 or TRBV12-4 to TRBJ2-5; D is unresolved. The V and J ends lost 1 base and 0 bases respectively, with 6 bases between them. The CDR3 covers 14 residues.

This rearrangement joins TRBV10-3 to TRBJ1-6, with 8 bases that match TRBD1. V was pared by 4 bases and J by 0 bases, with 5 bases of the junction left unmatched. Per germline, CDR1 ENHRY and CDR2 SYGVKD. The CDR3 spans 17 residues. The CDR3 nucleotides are TGTGCCATCAGTGCTACAGGGGGGAGCTCCTATAATTCACCCCTCCACTTT. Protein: CAISATGGSSYNSPLHF.

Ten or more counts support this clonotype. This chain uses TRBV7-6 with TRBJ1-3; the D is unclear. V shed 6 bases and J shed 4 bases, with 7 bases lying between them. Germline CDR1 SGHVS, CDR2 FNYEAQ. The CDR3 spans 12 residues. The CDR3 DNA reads TGTGCCAGCAGTTTTCAGGGAAACACCATATATTTT. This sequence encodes CASSFQGNTIYF.

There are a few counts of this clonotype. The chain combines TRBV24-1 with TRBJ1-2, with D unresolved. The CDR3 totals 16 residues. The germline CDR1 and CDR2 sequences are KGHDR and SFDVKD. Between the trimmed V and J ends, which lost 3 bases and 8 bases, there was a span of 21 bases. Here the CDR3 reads CATSDPAKGQDKGYTF. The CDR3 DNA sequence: TGTGCCACCAGTGATCCCGCGAAGGGCCAGGATAAGGGCTACACCTTC.

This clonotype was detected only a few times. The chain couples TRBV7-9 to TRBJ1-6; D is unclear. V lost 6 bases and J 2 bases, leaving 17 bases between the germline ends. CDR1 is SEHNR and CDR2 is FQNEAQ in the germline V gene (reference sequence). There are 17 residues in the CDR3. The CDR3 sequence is CASSQTSERPYNSPLHF. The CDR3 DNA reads TGTGCCAGCAGTCAGACGTCAGAGAGGCCCTATAATTCACCCCTCCACTTT. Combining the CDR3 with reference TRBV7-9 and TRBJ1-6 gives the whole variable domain DTGVSQNPRHKITKRGQNVTFRCDPISEHNRLYWYRQTLGQGPEFLTYFQNEAQLEKSRLLSDRFSAERPKGSFSTLEIQRTEQGDSAMYLCASSQTSERPYNSPLHFGNGTRLTVT.

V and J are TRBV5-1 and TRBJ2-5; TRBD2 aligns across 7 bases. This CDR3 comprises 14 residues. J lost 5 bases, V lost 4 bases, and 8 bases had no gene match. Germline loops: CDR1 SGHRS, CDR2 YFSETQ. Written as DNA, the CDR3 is TGCGCCAGCAGCGTCTTCGTCGGGGGGGAGACCCAGTACTTC. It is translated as CASSVFVGGETQYF.

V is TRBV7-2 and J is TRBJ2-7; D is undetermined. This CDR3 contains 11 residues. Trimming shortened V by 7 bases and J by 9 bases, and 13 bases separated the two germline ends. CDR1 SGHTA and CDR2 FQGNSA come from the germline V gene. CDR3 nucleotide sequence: TGTGCCAGCATCCCTCAAGCAGGGCAGTACTTC. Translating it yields CASIPQAGQYF.

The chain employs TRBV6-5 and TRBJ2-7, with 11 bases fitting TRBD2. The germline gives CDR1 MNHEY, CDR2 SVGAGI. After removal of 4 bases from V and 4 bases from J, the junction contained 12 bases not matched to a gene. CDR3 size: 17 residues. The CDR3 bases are TGTGCCAGCAGTTTCCTCGGAGCTAGCGGGAGGATTTACGAGCAGTACTTC. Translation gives CASSFLGASGRIYEQYF.

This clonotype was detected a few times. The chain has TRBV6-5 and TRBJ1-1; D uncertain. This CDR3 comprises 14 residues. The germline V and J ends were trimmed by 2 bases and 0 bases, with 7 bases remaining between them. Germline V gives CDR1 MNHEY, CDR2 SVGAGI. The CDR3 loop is CASSYEAMNTEAFF. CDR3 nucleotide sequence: TGTGCCAGCAGTTACGAAGCAATGAACACTGAAGCTTTCTTT.

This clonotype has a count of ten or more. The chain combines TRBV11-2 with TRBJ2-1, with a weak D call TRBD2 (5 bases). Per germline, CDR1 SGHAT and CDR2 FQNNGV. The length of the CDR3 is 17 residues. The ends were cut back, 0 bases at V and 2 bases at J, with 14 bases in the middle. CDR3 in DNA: TGTGCCAGCAGCTTAGATCCCGGACTCCCTACCTACAATGAGCAGTTCTTC. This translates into CASSLDPGLPTYNEQFF.

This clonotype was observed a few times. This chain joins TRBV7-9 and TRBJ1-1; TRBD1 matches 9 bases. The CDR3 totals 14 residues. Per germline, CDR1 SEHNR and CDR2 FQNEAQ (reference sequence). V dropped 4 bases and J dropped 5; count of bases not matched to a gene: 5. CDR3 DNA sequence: TGTGCCAGCAGCTCTTCGGACAGGGGTACTGAAGCTTTCTTT. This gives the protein CASSSSDRGTEAFF.

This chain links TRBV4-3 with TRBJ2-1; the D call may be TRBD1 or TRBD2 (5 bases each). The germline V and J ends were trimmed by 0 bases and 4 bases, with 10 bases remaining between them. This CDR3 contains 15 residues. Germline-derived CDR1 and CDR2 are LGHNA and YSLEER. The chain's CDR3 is CASSQDGGAYNEQFF. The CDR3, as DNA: TGCGCCAGCAGCCAAGATGGGGGAGCGTACAATGAGCAGTTCTTC.

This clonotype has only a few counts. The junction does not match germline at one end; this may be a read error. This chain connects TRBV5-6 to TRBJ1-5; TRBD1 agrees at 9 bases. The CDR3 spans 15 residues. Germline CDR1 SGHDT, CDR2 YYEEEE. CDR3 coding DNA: TGTGCCAGCAGCTTGGGACAGGGGGGCAAGCAGCCCCAGCATTTT. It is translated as CASSLGQGGKQPQHF.

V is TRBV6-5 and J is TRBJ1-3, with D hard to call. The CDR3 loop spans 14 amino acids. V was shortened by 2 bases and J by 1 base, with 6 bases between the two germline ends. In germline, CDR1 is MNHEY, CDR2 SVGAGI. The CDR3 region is CASSYVGSGNTIYF. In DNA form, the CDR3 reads TGTGCCAGCAGTTACGTGGGGTCTGGAAACACCATATATTTT.

The CDR3 is CASTGRSGGSTGELFF. CDR3 in DNA: TGTGCCAGCACCGGACGAAGCGGGGGGTCCACCGGGGAGCTGTTTTTT. This chain connects TRBV6-1 to TRBJ2-2; TRBD2 aligns across 9 bases. Germline V gene sequence: CDR1 MNHNS, CDR2 SASEGT. This CDR3 is 16 amino acids long. Trimming at V came to 7 bases and at J to 4 bases, leaving 10 bases not matched to a gene.

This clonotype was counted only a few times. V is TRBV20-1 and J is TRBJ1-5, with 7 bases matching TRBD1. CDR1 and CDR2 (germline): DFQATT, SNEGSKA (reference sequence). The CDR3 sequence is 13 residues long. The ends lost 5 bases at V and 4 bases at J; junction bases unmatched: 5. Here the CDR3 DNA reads TGCAGTGCTGACAGGGACGGGAATCAGCCCCAGCATTTT. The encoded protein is CSADRDGNQPQHF.

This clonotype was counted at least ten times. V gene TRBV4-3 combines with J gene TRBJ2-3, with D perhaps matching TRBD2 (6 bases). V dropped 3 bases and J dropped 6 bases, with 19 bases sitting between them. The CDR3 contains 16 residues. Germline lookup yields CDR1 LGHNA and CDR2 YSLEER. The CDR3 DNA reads TGCGCCAGCAGCCACGGAGGGTTACAGAGGATGGATACGCAGTATTTT. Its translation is CASSHGGLQRMDTQYF.

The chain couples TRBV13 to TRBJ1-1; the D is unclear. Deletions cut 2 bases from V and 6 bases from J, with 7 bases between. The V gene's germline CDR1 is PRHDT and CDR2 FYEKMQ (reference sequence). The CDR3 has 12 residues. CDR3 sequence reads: CASSLNVAEAFF. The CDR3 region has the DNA TGTGCCAGCAGCTTAAACGTCGCTGAAGCTTTCTTT.

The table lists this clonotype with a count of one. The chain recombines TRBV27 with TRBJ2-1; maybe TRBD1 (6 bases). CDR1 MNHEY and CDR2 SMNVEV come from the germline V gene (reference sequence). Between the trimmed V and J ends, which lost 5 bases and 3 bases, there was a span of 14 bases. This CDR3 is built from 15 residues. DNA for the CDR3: TGTGCCAGCAGTCCCTACAGGGCGAGCTACAATGAGCAGTTCTTC. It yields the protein CASSPYRASYNEQFF.

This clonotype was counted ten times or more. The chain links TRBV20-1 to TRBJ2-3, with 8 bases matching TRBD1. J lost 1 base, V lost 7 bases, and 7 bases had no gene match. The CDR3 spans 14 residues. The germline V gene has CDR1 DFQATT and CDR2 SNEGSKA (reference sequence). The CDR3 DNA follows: TGCAGTGTCGAAACGGACAGGGGCACAGATACGCAGTATTTT. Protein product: CSVETDRGTDTQYF.

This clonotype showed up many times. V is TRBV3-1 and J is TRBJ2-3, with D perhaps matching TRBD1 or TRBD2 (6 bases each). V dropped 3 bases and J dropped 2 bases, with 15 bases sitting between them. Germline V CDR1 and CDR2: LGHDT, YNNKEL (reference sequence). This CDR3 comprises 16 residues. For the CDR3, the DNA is TGTGCCAGCAGCCACGCCGACTGGGGGGCCACAGATACGCAGTATTTT. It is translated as CASSHADWGATDTQYF.

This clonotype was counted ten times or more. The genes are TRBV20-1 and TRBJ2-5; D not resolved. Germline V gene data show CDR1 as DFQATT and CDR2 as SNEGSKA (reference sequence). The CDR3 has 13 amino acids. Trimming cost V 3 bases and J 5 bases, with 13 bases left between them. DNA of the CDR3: TGCAGTGCTAGTGTTACGGCTGGGGAGACCCAGTACTTC. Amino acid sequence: CSASVTAGETQYF.

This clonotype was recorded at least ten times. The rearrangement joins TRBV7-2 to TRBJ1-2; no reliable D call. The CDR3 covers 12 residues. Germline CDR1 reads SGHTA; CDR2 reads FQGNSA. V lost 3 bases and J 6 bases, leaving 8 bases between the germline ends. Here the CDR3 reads CASSLRGNGYTF. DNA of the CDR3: TGTGCCAGCAGCTTGAGAGGGAATGGCTACACCTTC.

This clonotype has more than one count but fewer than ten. CDR3 sequence: CASSLEVGGSYEQYF. The CDR3 nucleotides read TGTGCCAGCAGCTTAGAGGTCGGGGGCTCCTACGAGCAGTACTTC. The chain combines TRBV11-2 with TRBJ2-7; D possibly corresponds to TRBD2 (6 bases). Germline assignment: CDR1 SGHAT and CDR2 FQNNGV. This CDR3 comprises 15 residues. V was cut by 0 bases and J by 0 bases, with 9 bases left in between.

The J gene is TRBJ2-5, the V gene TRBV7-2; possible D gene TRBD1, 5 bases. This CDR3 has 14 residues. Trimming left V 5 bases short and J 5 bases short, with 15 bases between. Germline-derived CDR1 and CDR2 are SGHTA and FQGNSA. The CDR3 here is CASSVAGFWETQYF. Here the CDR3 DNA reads TGTGCCAGCAGCGTCGCAGGGTTTTGGGAGACCCAGTACTTC.

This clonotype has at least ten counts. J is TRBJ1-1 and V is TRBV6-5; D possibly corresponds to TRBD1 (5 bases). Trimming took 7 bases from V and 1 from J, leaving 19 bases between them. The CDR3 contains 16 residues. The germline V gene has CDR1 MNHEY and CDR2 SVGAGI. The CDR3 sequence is CASIRREGRTNTEAFF. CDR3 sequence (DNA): TGTGCCAGCATACGTCGGGAGGGGCGGACGAACACTGAAGCTTTCTTT.

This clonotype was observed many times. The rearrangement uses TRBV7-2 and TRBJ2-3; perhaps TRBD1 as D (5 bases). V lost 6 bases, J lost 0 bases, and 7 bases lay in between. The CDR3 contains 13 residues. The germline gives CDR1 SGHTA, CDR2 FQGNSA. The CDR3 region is CASSKGSTDTQYF. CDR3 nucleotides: TGTGCCAGCAGTAAGGGGAGCACAGATACGCAGTATTTT.

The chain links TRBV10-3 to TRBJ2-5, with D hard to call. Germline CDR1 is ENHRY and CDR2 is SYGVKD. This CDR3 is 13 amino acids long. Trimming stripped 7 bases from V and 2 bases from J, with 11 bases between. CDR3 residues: CAINLRPQETQYF. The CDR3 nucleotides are TGTGCCATCAATTTGCGTCCGCAAGAGACCCAGTACTTC.

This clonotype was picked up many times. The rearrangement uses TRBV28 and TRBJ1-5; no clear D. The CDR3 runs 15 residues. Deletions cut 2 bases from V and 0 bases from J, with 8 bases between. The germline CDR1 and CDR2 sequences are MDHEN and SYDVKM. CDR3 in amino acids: CASSLISYSNQPQHF. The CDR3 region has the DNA TGTGCCAGCAGTTTAATCAGTTATAGCAATCAGCCCCAGCATTTT. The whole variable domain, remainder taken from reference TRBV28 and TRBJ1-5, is DVKVTQSSRYLVKRTGEKVFLECVQDMDHENMFWYRQDPGLGLRLIYFSYDVKMKEKGDIPEGYSVSREKKERFSLILESASTNQTSMYLCASSLISYSNQPQHFGDGTRLSIL.

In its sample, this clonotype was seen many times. In DNA, the CDR3 is TGTGCCAGCAGCTTGGGGCGAGGGGCGCGCACTGAAGCTTTCTTT. It yields the protein CASSLGRGARTEAFF. This chain connects TRBV5-6 to TRBJ1-1; D is possibly TRBD1 (5 bases). Germline lookup yields CDR1 SGHDT and CDR2 YYEEEE. The V gene lost 0 bases and the J gene lost 4 bases, with 13 bases spanning the gap. CDR3 length: 15 amino acids.

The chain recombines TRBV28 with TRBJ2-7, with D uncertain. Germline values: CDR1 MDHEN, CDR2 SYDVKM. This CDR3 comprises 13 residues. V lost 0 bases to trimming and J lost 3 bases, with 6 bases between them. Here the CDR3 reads CASSLWQVYEQYF. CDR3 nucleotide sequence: TGTGCCAGCAGTTTATGGCAGGTCTACGAGCAGTACTTC. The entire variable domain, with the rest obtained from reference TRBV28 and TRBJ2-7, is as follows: DVKVTQSSRYLVKRTGEKVFLECVQDMDHENMFWYRQDPGLGLRLIYFSYDVKMKEKGDIPEGYSVSREKKERFSLILESASTNQTSMYLCASSLWQVYEQYFGPGTRLTVT.